This entry lists 2 T cell receptor beta chains sequenced from one sample in a study of vaccination and CD4 T cells after COVID-19. Cultured CD4+ T-cell DNA underwent Oncomine TCR Beta short-read sequencing. Cultured CD4+ T cells were the source of extracted genomic DNA. TCRdb reprocessed the PCR reads with MiXCR, giving one entry per CDR3 protein. Of some 6,900 distinct CDR3 sequences in the sample, roughly 31% were seen once. Treatment noted: roughly ten-day PBMC culture with coronavirus spike peptide pools or control peptides (ViraFEST assay). These CD4+ T cells came from an unexposed donor, sampled before the COVID-19 pandemic (2011-2018). Their antigens remain unidentified. Input material: CD4+ T cells from blood, cultured in vitro. These TCRs come from a human donor in good health.

In its sample, this clonotype was seen a few times. CDR3 DNA: TGCAGTGCTAGGCTTCAGGGGACTTGGACAGATACGCAGTATTTT. Protein: CSARLQGTWTDTQYF. The chain carries TRBV20-1 and TRBJ2-3; possibly TRBD1 or TRBD2 for D (6 bases each). V was trimmed by 3 bases and J by 3 bases, leaving 16 bases between them. The CDR3 sequence is 15 residues long. Germline CDR1 reads DFQATT; CDR2 reads SNEGSKA (reference sequence).

This clonotype was detected a few times. V is TRBV12-3 or TRBV12-4 and J is TRBJ1-6; D ambiguous. V lost 6 bases to trimming and J lost 9 bases, with 9 bases between them. The CDR3 extends over 12 amino acids. This CDR3 is CASSPWGSPLHF. DNA for the CDR3: TGTGCCAGCAGCCCTTGGGGTTCACCCCTCCACTTT.